Here is one T cell receptor (beta chain) with its context. These data are taken from a study of patients and donors after allogeneic stem cell transplantation. MiXCR, applied by TCRdb to the RT-PCR reads, yields one record per CDR3 protein. The repertoire has approximately 31,000 distinct CDR3 sequences, around 40% of them found once; the top ten carry 76%. The receptor comes from a human donor who was either an allogeneic HSCT recipient or a stem cell or donor lymphocyte infusion donor (not recorded which). It is not recorded whose cells these are; they may come from a transplant donor. Material for sequencing was blood, either unsorted or a sorted T cell fraction (not recorded which).

As DNA, the CDR3 is TGCGCCAGCTCCGCGGACAGAGGGAAATACACAGATACGCAGTATTTT. It yields the protein CASSADRGKYTDTQYF. This sequence joins TRBV4-3 and TRBJ2-3; possible D gene TRBD1, 6 bases. Germline-derived CDR1 and CDR2 are LGHNA and YSLEER. The CDR3 runs to 16 residues. V lost 8 bases and J 2 bases, leaving 20 bases between the germline ends.